This T cell receptor beta chain emerged from a study of cytomegalovirus exposure and HLA in healthy donors. Study outcomes and limitations: Reports showed the classifier diagnosing cytomegalovirus status with high specificity and sensitivity.

Regarding this clone: Its matching antigen is unknown.

While unrecorded immune exposures were likely, the donors were nominally healthy when sampled. In the PCR, 60 Vbeta and 13 Jbeta primers were used. Here immunoSEQ multiplex PCR was the method, and the copy in TCRdb shows in-frame clones only, minus some. The sample lists more than 150,000 clones; around 86% were seen once. The CDR3 is 15 residues long. Germline CDR1 reads SGHTA; CDR2 reads FQGNSA. Germline trimming cut 3 bases from V and 1 base from J; bases unmatched to any gene: 5. The source material was PBMCs. This TCR came from a middle-aged man in good health and CMV-seropositive. This chain joins TRBV7-2 and TRBJ1-1; 7 positions match TRBD1. The CDR3 spells CASSFQTGTNTEAFF. CDR3 DNA sequence: TGTGCCAGCAGCTTCCAGACAGGGACGAACACTGAAGCTTTCTTT.